This T cell receptor (beta chain) appears in the sequencing data of a study of blood T cell repertoires in COVID-19. Study details: Specimens from acute and convalescent COVID-19 originated in the United States, Italy and Spain.

This table comes from immunoSEQ multiplex PCR, and its TCRdb copy is limited to in-frame clones, with some not included. The sample lists 70,000 or so clones, roughly 80% seen once, with approximately 18% in the top ten. Germline CDR1 reads MNHEY; CDR2 reads SMNVEV (reference sequence). The CDR3 covers 14 residues. Trimming left V 1 base short and J 4 bases short, with 11 bases between. This clone was seen more than once but under ten times. This chain uses TRBV27 with TRBJ2-7; D is unresolved. The receptor's source is a human donor in a cohort sampled during active COVID-19. Sequences were obtained from peripheral blood. CDR3 bases: TGTGCCAGCAGTTTATATGCCAACTCTTACGAGCAGTACTTC. Protein product: CASSLYANSYEQYF.